This entry is about one T cell receptor (beta chain). Method: immunoSEQ multiplex PCR; TCRdb's copy keeps in-frame clones and lacks some. Of about 9,200 clones in the sample, 78% were seen once. V was shortened by 5 bases and J by 2 bases, with 16 bases between the two germline ends. Germline V lookup: CDR1 SEHNR, CDR2 FQNEAQ (reference sequence). This CDR3 spans 15 amino acids. These data originate in a study of T cell clones after liver transplantation. Study at large: HCV positivity affected three of eight recipients; the rest lacked autoimmune or viral indications.

This sequence joins TRBV7-9 and TRBJ2-7; D not certain. This material consisted of CD8+ T cells from blood, taken at the 22-month timepoint. The receptor was derived from a human patient who received a liver transplant. Some T cells may arise from the graft donor. CDR3 sequence (DNA): TGTGCCAGCAGCCTAATTACCGGCGACGCCTACGAGCAGTACTTC. Its translation is CASSLITGDAYEQYF.